This TCR beta chain was sequenced for a study of T cells in Graves' hyperthyroidism and ophthalmopathy (dated by TCRdb to between 2018 and 2020). Background on the whole study: Peripheral blood was collected at initial diagnosis, before any treatment. To identify distinguishing TCR V-J signatures, a discovery cohort of about 100 patients was used, comprising 40 to 45 with Graves' ophthalmopathy and approximately 58 with stable Graves' hyperthyroidism. Whether ophthalmopathy could be predicted prospectively was tested in an independent validation cohort made up of under 20 hyperthyroidism patients plus 17 patients who later progressed to ophthalmopathy. For training and testing, the 100 or so patients in the discovery cohort were randomly divided in a 7:3 ratio. In more than five Graves' hyperthyroidism patients, the study also compared T-cell repertoires from thyroid tissue with T-cell repertoires from blood. Following sampling, methimazole starting at 30 mg daily was given to hyperthyroidism patients, and high-dose intravenous methylprednisolone was given to ophthalmopathy patients. The paper describes TCR Vbeta CDR3 sequencing of 135 peripheral blood samples, made up of roughly 45 ophthalmopathy patients, some 76 hyperthyroidism patients and 17 progressor patients.

The TCR beta CDR3 regions were amplified from the RNA transcripts. The TCR CDR3 was subjected to a first round of RT-PCR using the HTBI primer set and the Qiagen OneStep RT-PCR kit. A second multiplex PCR round built the libraries, followed by size selection and purification. Paired-end sequencing of the libraries was performed with 100 bp reads on an Illumina HiSeq2000. Per the original workflow: SOAPnuke was used to process the raw data, throwing out any read that contained adapters or uncalled bases, had a mean Phred below 15, or lacked an exact constant-primer or identifier match. COPE v1.2.5 was used to merge the high-quality paired reads, and each unique nucleotide sequence was defined as a clonotype. MiTCR v1.1 was used to align clonotypes to the IMGT TRBV, TRBD and TRBJ reference segments. The analysis was restricted to V-J combinations with a frequency above 0.0001, which together covered 99.2% of the repertoires. The TCS score was defined as F50 (clonal expansion) divided by E x V (chaos), with BLOSUM62-based TCRdist calculated between CDR3 peptides within each V-J. Welch's t-statistics and random forest reduced approximately 520 V-J features to roughly 13, which were used in a naive Bayes classifier (R e1071). The Morisita-Horn index was used to measure how similar the thyroid and blood repertoires were. TCRdb reworked the public reads: Q25 trimming with fastp, MiXCR clone assembly, productive beta chains retained. When rows share a CDR3 protein, they turn into one entry using the most common DNA and genes. These V and J calls derive from TCRdb rather than the authors' analysis. For this sample there are roughly 840,000 distinct CDR3 sequences; roughly 40% appear just once. Approximately 8.7% of the sample is taken by the ten largest.

Details on this clonotype: It lacks a known antigen. A read error may account for a junction end that differs from germline.

CDR1 SGHAT and CDR2 FQNNGV are derived from the germline V gene. The CDR3 runs 17 amino acids, cysteine and phenylalanine included. The retained sequence is limited to the CDR3, 51 bases, with the frame set at the first base. Graves' hyperthyroidism was defined as stable when no progression to ophthalmopathy occurred over 18 months of follow-up. The hyperthyroidism patients were between 18 and 65 years old and newly diagnosed, with a disease duration of less than 2 months. Exclusion was applied to patients with uncontrolled infections, other autoimmune diseases, pregnancy or lactation. Diagnoses were established on the basis of clinical symptoms, serum thyroxine and TRAb, thyroid ultrasound, and orbital computed tomography. PBMCs were separated from under 11 ml of fresh peripheral blood using Ficoll-Paque density gradient centrifugation. Trizol reagent was used to extract total RNA, and RNA quality was then checked on an Agilent 2100 Bioanalyzer.

General findings and caveats noted by the study authors: No statistical method was used to set the sample size in advance, and investigators knew the group allocation. Most expanded thyroid clonotypes (frequency above 0.001) were also found in blood, which suggests that blood repertoires may mirror thyroid immune responses. In validation, the model predicted progression to ophthalmopathy with around 71% sensitivity and less than 75% specificity, a median of approximately 6.5 months before onset. In cross-validation, a model built on a 13 V-J signature told ophthalmopathy apart from stable hyperthyroidism with just under 90% sensitivity and approximately 84% specificity, and in testing the same model reached 80%/75%.

Sequenced input: blood. The chain joins TRBV11-2 to TRBJ1-2, with TRBD1 identical over 10 junction bases. The TCR sequence derives from a young man with Graves' hyperthyroidism. The sequence in DNA is TGTGCCTGCAGCCAAGATCGGCGGGACAGGGGATCCCATGGCTACACCTTC. Its protein reads: CACSQDRRDRGSHGYTF.